This TCR beta chain comes out of a study of blood T cells in healthy people across ages. Study observations and caveats: Expanded clonotype changes were possibly confounded by unknown donor CMV status. Across the age range, TCR beta diversity per million T cells fell in a roughly linear way.

Every sample had a minimum of 6 million PBMCs isolated. Turning to this clonotype: Its antigen is not identified.

The second PCR ran about 6 to 12 cycles with a sample-barcoded 5' primer and J-beta primers. Each cDNA molecule was tagged by a template-switch adaptor with 12 random nucleotides. In TCRdb, the 5' RACE reads were re-called with MiXCR into one record per CDR3 protein. The sample records around 1,600,000 distinct CDR3 sequences, 40% to 45% being singletons. This TCR derives from a woman aged 18-29 years in good health. What was sequenced was blood.

CDR3 sequence reads: CASSPSRLAGASTDTQYF. The CDR3 coding sequence is TGTGCCAGCAGTCCGTCGAGACTAGCGGGGGCGAGCACAGATACGCAGTATTTT. The V gene is TRBV12-3 or TRBV12-4, the J gene TRBJ2-3; 12 bases line up with TRBD2. This CDR3 spans 18 amino acids. V gave up 5 bases and J gave up 0 bases; unmatched junction bases: 9.